This T cell receptor (beta chain) was documented in a study of cytomegalovirus exposure and HLA in healthy donors. The study's findings and limits: TCR beta sequences reportedly predicted most subjects' HLA-A and HLA-B alleles accurately. A later analysis linked a missense DCLRE1C variant to TCR beta V- and J-gene trimming.

The CDR3 runs 14 residues. CDR1 is SQVTM, CDR2 ANQGSEA, per germline. Trimming took 4 bases from V and 0 from J, leaving 11 bases between them. Both 60 Vbeta primers and 13 Jbeta primers went into the PCR. How the authors handled the data: A follow-up analysis tallied approximately 85 million unique TCR beta chains, about 10 million shared. Assay used: immunoSEQ multiplex PCR; TCRdb lists only in-frame clones, some missing. That table supplies the V and J calls and clone size; D and trimming were determined from the DNA. Among about 200,000 clones listed, about 81% were seen once. On this clone: Its antigen is as yet unknown.

The genes are TRBV29-1 and TRBJ2-3, with unresolved D. The sequenced material came from PBMCs. The receptor was derived from a woman aged 40 to 50 in good health and CMV-seronegative. The chain's CDR3 is CSVVAGSSTDTQYF. Here the CDR3 DNA reads TGCAGCGTTGTCGCAGGATCTAGCACAGATACGCAGTATTTT.